This note documents a single T cell receptor beta chain sequence. Which antigen it targets is not known. Per-base qualities were not stored, and no clone one base away is much larger. This entry comes from a study of patients and donors after allogeneic stem cell transplantation (TCRdb year 2020). Library preparation employed RT-PCR. Sequencer: NextSeq 550. TCRdb ran its own pipeline on the public reads, namely fastp trimming at Q25 and MiXCR clone calling, and kept in-frame beta chains. A single entry per CDR3 protein holds the most common genes and DNA from its merged rows. The sample contains about 8,300 distinct CDR3 sequences, around 10% of them found a single time. 52% of the sample belongs to the ten largest clones. Looking up the germline V gene (reference sequence) yields CDR1 GTSNPN and CDR2 SVGIG. The CDR3 sequence holds 13 residues, the cysteine and phenylalanine included. The DNA shown is the 39-base CDR3, in frame from base 1. The germline V end is reduced by 3 bases and the J end by 2 bases; junction bases left unmatched: 3.

The sequenced material came from blood, either unsorted or a sorted T cell fraction (not recorded which). This sequence uses TRBV30 and TRBJ1-2, and 7 bases in between align with TRBD1. The source of this sequence is a human donor who was either an allogeneic HSCT recipient or a stem cell or donor lymphocyte infusion donor (not recorded which). It is not recorded whose cells these are; they may come from a transplant donor. Here the CDR3 is given as CAWRPGQNYGYTF. Here is the DNA: TGTGCCTGGAGACCGGGACAGAACTATGGCTACACCTTC.